This T cell receptor (beta chain) was sequenced for a study of blood T cell repertoires in COVID-19. Study in general: From the United States, Italy and Spain came samples of acute and convalescent COVID-19. T cells, B-cell-depleted T cells, or PBMCs provided the cDNA or gDNA that served as material.

In the original workflow: Nucleated cell number was recorded as an estimate derived from reference gene primer amplification. Sequencing was performed with immunoSEQ multiplex PCR; in TCRdb, only in-frame clones are kept and a portion is missing. V and J calls and clone size are as listed in that table; D and trimming were resolved from the DNA. This table has hundreds of thousands of clones, 81% appearing once. Germline lookup yields CDR1 MDHEN and CDR2 SYDVKM. Trimming removed 5 bases from V and 5 bases from J; junction bases left unmatched: 5. The CDR3 totals 14 residues. Those enrolled in Seattle joined during active infection and were followed longitudinally afterward.

The source of this sequence is an elderly woman with COVID-19, enrolled during active disease. The J gene is TRBJ1-4, the V gene TRBV28; TRBD1 matches at 7 bases. The sample comprised peripheral blood. The CDR3 spells CASSTQQGNEKLFF. CDR3 DNA: TGTGCCAGCAGTACCCAACAGGGGAATGAAAAACTGTTTTTT.